The entry below describes one T cell receptor (beta chain). This sample is part of a study of technical replicates of blood from several donors. Libraries were prepared by immunoSEQ multiplex PCR; TCRdb keeps only in-frame clonotypes and omits some of them. The repertoire holds about 76,000 clones, with approximately 94% as singletons. Trimming at V came to 4 bases and at J to 0 bases, leaving 5 bases not matched to a gene. The CDR3 totals 15 residues. Germline V gene data show CDR1 as LNHDA and CDR2 as SQIVND (reference sequence). The sequenced material came from T cells isolated from PBMCs. The source is a human donor in good health. The rearrangement links TRBV19 to TRBJ1-1; 7 positions agree with TRBD1. The CDR3 DNA reads TGTGCCAGTAGTAGAGGGGGCCTAATGAACACTGAAGCTTTCTTT. This translates into CASSRGGLMNTEAFF.